Below, 17 T cell receptor beta chains from the same sample are listed, as sequenced in a study of molecular identifiers for immune sequencing clone quantification. TCRdb independently ran MiXCR on the PCR reads; one entry per CDR3 protein. The sample comprises some 97,000 distinct CDR3 sequences, 20% to 30% of which are singletons, and approximately 0.91% rests with the top ten. Material: naive CD8+ T cells from blood, with Jurkat cell RNA spiked in. Subset here: FACS-sorted CD8+CD4-CCR7+CD45RA+ naive T cells. These receptors all stem from a human donor in good health. Some libraries in this study had Jurkat cell RNA spiked in.

This clonotype appeared many times. The V call is TRBV7-9, the J call TRBJ2-3; D not certain. Between the trimmed V and J ends, which lost 5 bases and 9 bases, there was a span of 12 bases. CDR1 SEHNR and CDR2 FQNEAQ come from the germline V gene (reference sequence). This CDR3 has 12 residues. The CDR3 DNA is TGTGCCAGCAGCCCCATCGACGAGACGCAGTATTTT. Translating gives CASSPIDETQYF.

This clonotype turned up a few times. The V gene is TRBV12-3 or TRBV12-4, the J gene TRBJ2-1, with no clear D. CDR3 length: 15 residues. Trimming removed 3 bases from V and 3 bases from J, with 12 bases in between. CDR3 sequence: CASSFIGTLYNEQFF. The CDR3 nucleotides read TGTGCCAGCAGTTTTATCGGCACCCTCTACAATGAGCAGTTCTTC.

This clonotype was found a few times. V gene TRBV4-1 combines with J gene TRBJ2-7, with D perhaps being TRBD1 or TRBD2 (5 bases each). CDR3 length: 15 amino acids. Trimming removed 3 bases at V and 1 base at J, with 13 bases between. The germline V gene has CDR1 MGHRA and CDR2 YSYEKL. Here the CDR3 DNA reads TGCGCCAGCAGCCAGAGGGACGGACCTTCCTACGAGCAGTACTTC. It is translated as CASSQRDGPSYEQYF.

This clonotype was observed many times. The chain combines TRBV7-6 with TRBJ1-4; TRBD1 matches at 7 bases. J lost 0 bases, V lost 2 bases, and 3 bases had no gene match. In germline, CDR1 is SGHVS, CDR2 FNYEAQ. This CDR3 contains 16 residues. The CDR3 is CASSLLGQSTNEKLFF. The DNA for the CDR3 is TGTGCCAGCAGCTTACTGGGACAGTCAACTAATGAAAAACTGTTTTTT.

Ten or more counts support this clonotype. V gene TRBV12-3 or TRBV12-4 combines with J gene TRBJ1-1; D possibly corresponds to TRBD1 (5 bases). V was cut by 5 bases and J by 0 bases, with 10 bases left in between. CDR3 size: 14 residues. The DNA of the CDR3 is TGTGCCAGCAGTGGGACCGCAGTGAACACTGAAGCTTTCTTT. Translation: CASSGTAVNTEAFF.

This clonotype appeared a single time. The junction departs from the called germline gene at one end, perhaps through a read error. The genes are TRBV2 and TRBJ2-1; 11 bases align to TRBD2. CDR3 size: 15 residues. Per germline, CDR1 SNHLY and CDR2 FYNNEI. CDR3 sequence (DNA): TGTGCCAGCAGACCAATAGCGGGGGGGCACAATCAGCAGTTCTTC. Its protein is CASRPIAGGHNQQFF.

This clonotype has more than one count but fewer than ten. This chain connects TRBV9 to TRBJ1-5; 8 bases agree with TRBD1. CDR3 length: 14 amino acids. The trim removed 3 bases at V and 2 bases at J, leaving 1 base unmatched. Germline CDR1 is SGDLS and CDR2 is YYNGEE. CDR3 in DNA: TGTGCCAGCAGCGCACAGGGGGGCAATCAGCCCCAGCATTTT. Translation gives CASSAQGGNQPQHF.

This clonotype was counted a few times. A much larger clone lies one base from this, so it may be a read error. As the CDR3 is not closed by the conserved phenylalanine or tryptophan, this likely results from a read error. This chain uses TRBV7-8 with TRBJ1-6, with D tentatively TRBD1 (6 bases). From germline, CDR1 is SGHVS and CDR2 FQNEAQ. V shed 1 base and J shed 13 bases, with 14 bases lying between them. The CDR3 runs 14 residues. CDR3 sequence (DNA): TGTGCCAGCAGCTTAGACTCGACAGGTCGTCCCCTCCACTCT. It encodes CASSLDSTGRPLHS.

As concerns this clonotype: A read error may explain this, as a much larger clone is one base away. The chain combines TRBV6-6 with TRBJ2-2; D may correspond to TRBD1 or TRBD2 (6 bases each). Per germline, CDR1 MNHNY and CDR2 SVGAGI (reference sequence). This CDR3 is built from 14 residues. Trimming shortened V by 6 bases and J by 4 bases, and 12 bases separated the two germline ends. In nucleotides, the CDR3 is TGTGCCAGCAGGGGGGGCCGTGTCACCGGGGAGCTGTTTTTT. It codes for CASRGGRVTGELFF.

This chain connects TRBV4-3 to TRBJ2-7; D is perhaps TRBD1 (6 bases). V gave up 7 bases and J gave up 1 base, with 14 bases separating them. The CDR3 spans 14 residues. Germline V CDR1 and CDR2: LGHNA, YSLEER. This CDR3 reads CASNLGTSSYEQYF. The CDR3 nucleotides are TGCGCCAGCAACCTAGGGACATCTTCCTACGAGCAGTACTTC.

A note on this clonotype: Just one base apart from a much larger clone, this may be a read error. V gene TRBV30 combines with J gene TRBJ1-1, with D unresolved. The germline gives CDR1 GTSNPN, CDR2 SVGIG (reference sequence). This CDR3 is 11 amino acids long. V dropped 5 bases and J dropped 10 bases, with 14 bases sitting between them. The CDR3: CAWERQIGAFF. CDR3 coding DNA: TGTGCCTGGGAAAGGCAGATTGGAGCTTTCTTT.

The CDR3 coding sequence is TGTGCCAGCAGCGTAGGGGTCCTCGGAGACGAGCAGTACTTC. This translates into CASSVGVLGDEQYF. The chain carries TRBV9 and TRBJ2-7; D gene ambiguous. Trimming removed 0 bases at V and 5 bases at J, with 12 bases between. Germline V lookup: CDR1 SGDLS, CDR2 YYNGEE. There are 14 residues in the CDR3.

This chain connects TRBV12-3 or TRBV12-4 to TRBJ2-1, with TRBD2 matching over 9 bases. Germline trimming cut 7 bases from V and 7 bases from J; bases unmatched to any gene: 11. The CDR3 extends over 15 amino acids. The CDR3 sequence: CASTMASGKGNEQFF. CDR3 in DNA: TGTGCCAGCACTATGGCTAGCGGGAAGGGAAATGAGCAGTTCTTC.

Details on this clonotype: A much larger clone differs from this one at a single base, so this may be a read error. The CDR3 reads CASGLQTSSYYGYTF. Written as DNA, the CDR3 is TGTGCCAGCGGTTTACAAACAAGTTCATACTATGGCTACACCTTC. The V call is TRBV12-3 or TRBV12-4, the J call TRBJ1-2; D is uncertain. The CDR3 length is 15 residues.

In this sample, this clonotype turned up a few times. The chain has TRBV6-1 and TRBJ2-7; possible D gene TRBD1, 6 bases. The CDR3 runs 18 residues. V lost 2 bases and J lost 0, with 20 bases in between. Looked up from germline, CDR1 is MNHNS and CDR2 is SASEGT. CDR3: CASSEIWQGRGSSYEQYF. CDR3 sequence (DNA): TGTGCCAGCAGTGAAATCTGGCAGGGGAGAGGTTCCTCCTACGAGCAGTACTTC.

This clonotype was recorded many times. This rearrangement joins TRBV13 to TRBJ1-6; tentative D call: TRBD1 (5 bases). Germline V gene lookup returns CDR1 PRHDT and CDR2 FYEKMQ (reference sequence). V lost 0 bases and J lost 5, with 11 bases in between. The CDR3 runs to 16 residues. CDR3 nucleotide sequence: TGTGCCAGCAGCTTAGGAGCAGGGATGGATAATTCACCCCTCCACTTT. Encoded protein: CASSLGAGMDNSPLHF.

In regard to this clonotype: It may be a read error: a sequence one base away is much more abundant. The chain is built from TRBV4-3 and TRBJ1-1, with D maybe TRBD1 (5 bases). This CDR3 spans 14 amino acids. Germline V gene sequence: CDR1 LGHNA, CDR2 YSLEER. CDR3 region: CPSSREAGRTEAFF. CDR3 in DNA: TGCCCCAGCAGCCGGGAGGCAGGGCGCACTGAAGCTTTCTTT.